The rows below give T cell receptor beta chains drawn from one sample of a study of T cell responses to AZD1222 COVID-19 vaccine. Data came from immunoSEQ multiplex PCR; TCRdb stores just in-frame clones and leaves some out. The sample has more than 80,000 clones; 80% to 90% are singletons. The sample was peripheral blood, taken 28 days after the second AZD1222 dose. The receptors here all came from an adult who received the AZD1222 COVID-19 vaccine. CDR3s leave out the opening cysteine and the closing phenylalanine or tryptophan.

v_call	j_call	cdr3_aa
TRBV27	TRBJ1-5	ASRGGCIFLALRCFH
TRBV7-2	TRBJ1-2	ASSPGDRRPNYGYT
TRBV7-9	TRBJ2-2	ARSTSGNTGELF
TRBV5-1	TRBJ1-1	ASSVQGERVEAF
TRBV18	TRBJ1-3	ASSPTGQGIGNTIY
TRBV28	TRBJ1-1	ASSLYRQIPF
TRBV16	TRBJ1-5	ASSQSGQGNQPQH
TRBV30	TRBJ1-4	AWSGPDILSTNEKLF
TRBV11-3	TRBJ2-1	ASSLGLAGVYNEQF
TRBV19	TRBJ1-2	ASSIEQQSNYGYT
TRBV19	TRBJ2-5	ASRRDRVSTQY
TRBV28	TRBJ2-5	ASSLGVQGMGTQETQY
TRBV28	TRBJ1-1	ASRRQGLKGTEAF
TRBV7-8	TRBJ2-7	ASSSDRTNEQY
TRBV4-3	TRBJ2-2	ASSQGRSYTGELF
TRBV4-3	TRBJ1-1	ASSQGRQSLNTEAF
TRBV11-3	TRBJ1-1	ASSGRQLPNTEAF
TRBV7-9	TRBJ2-6	ASSGDRTSGANVLT
TRBV10-3	TRBJ1-2	AITRDPGPNYGYT
TRBV10-3	TRBJ2-3	AMRGQGAGTDTQY
TRBV19	TRBJ2-7	ASSIEAAGRYEQY
TRBV6-1	TRBJ1-3	ASSPRYTIY
TRBV2	TRBJ2-5	ASSDYTGTRSETQY
TRBV18	TRBJ2-7	ASSRGDRAYEQY
TRBV7-2	TRBJ2-7	ASSLVGASGAREQY
TRBV5-1	TRBJ1-1	ASSLAPGGNTEAF
TRBV3-1/TRBV3-2	TRBJ2-1	ASSAPRGEQF
TRBV6-2/TRBV6-3	TRBJ1-4	ASSYGQGLVEKLF
TRBV10-3	TRBJ1-2	AIQGTGIYGYT
TRBV28	TRBJ2-1	ASSTYSGRRYNEQF
TRBV12-5	TRBJ1-3	ASGLNSGNTIY
TRBV2	TRBJ1-4	ASSRQGLREKLF
TRBV19	TRBJ1-3	ASRQGNTIY
TRBV28	TRBJ2-7	ASSSSYRGTYEQY
TRBV7-2	TRBJ1-6	ASSLGTGGYNSPLH
TRBV6-2/TRBV6-3	TRBJ2-1	ASSYSTLARAGDEQF
TRBV18	TRBJ2-1	ASSPSTGGSYNEQF
TRBV19	TRBJ2-1	ASSITSGRVNEQF
TRBV6-6	TRBJ1-5	ASSRDKDQPQH
TRBV27	TRBJ1-4	ASSGMAGGEKLF
TRBV19	TRBJ2-2	ASSSPDRPNTGELF
TRBV10-3	TRBJ1-5	AISETGSNQPQH
TRBV10-3	TRBJ2-1	ATGDRPRGYNEQF
TRBV5-5	TRBJ1-5	ASSSLEGTNQPQH
TRBV12-3/TRBV12-4	TRBJ1-5	ASTPILGLPQH
TRBV3-1/TRBV3-2	TRBJ2-2	ASSPWDRVNTGELF
TRBV5-6	TRBJ1-6	ASSSSSYNSPLH
TRBV14	TRBJ1-3	ASSQVGTSSGNTIY
TRBV4-1	TRBJ2-4	ASSHPGTRLVTKNIQY
TRBV19	TRBJ2-3	ASRVGGTDTQY
TRBV5-1	TRBJ1-4	ASSRRAAGNEKLF
TRBV10-1	TRBJ2-7	ASSGLAVSYEQY
TRBV7-2	TRBJ2-7	ASSQASSGLYEQY
TRBV3-1/TRBV3-2	TRBJ2-5	ATAMGGHQETQY
TRBV19	TRBJ1-3	ASLTFTGNTIY
TRBV5-5	TRBJ1-6	ASSLTGKGSPLH